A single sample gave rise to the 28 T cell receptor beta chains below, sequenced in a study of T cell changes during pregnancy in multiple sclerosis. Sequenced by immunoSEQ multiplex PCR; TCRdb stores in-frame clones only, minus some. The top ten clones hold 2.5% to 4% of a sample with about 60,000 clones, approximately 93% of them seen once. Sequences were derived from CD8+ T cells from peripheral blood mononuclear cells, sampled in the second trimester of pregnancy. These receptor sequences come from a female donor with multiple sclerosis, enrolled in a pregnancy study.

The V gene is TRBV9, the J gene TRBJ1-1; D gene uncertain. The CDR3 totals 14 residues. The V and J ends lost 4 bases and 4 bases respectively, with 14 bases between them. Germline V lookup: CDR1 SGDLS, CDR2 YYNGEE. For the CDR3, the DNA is TGTGCCAGCAGCCCTCGAGGAGGTGTCACTGAAGCTTTCTTT. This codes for CASSPRGGVTEAFF.

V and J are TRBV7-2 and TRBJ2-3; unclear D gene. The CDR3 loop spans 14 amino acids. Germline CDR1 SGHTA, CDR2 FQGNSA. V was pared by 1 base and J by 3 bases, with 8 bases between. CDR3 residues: CASSLEQPTDTQYF. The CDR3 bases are TGTGCCAGCAGCTTAGAACAGCCTACAGATACGCAGTATTTT.

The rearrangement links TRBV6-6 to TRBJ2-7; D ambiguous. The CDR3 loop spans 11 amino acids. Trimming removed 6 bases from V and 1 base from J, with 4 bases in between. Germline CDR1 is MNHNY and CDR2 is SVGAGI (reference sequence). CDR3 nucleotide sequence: TGTGCCAGCAGGGCATCCTACGAGCAGTACTTC. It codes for CASRASYEQYF.

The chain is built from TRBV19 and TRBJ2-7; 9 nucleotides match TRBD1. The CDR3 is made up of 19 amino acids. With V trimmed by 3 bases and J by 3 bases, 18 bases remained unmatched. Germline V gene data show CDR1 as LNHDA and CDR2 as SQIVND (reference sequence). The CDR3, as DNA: TGTGCCAGTAGTATTTTTTTCGTGACGATCGGGGACAGGGACTACGAGCAGTACTTC. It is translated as CASSIFFVTIGDRDYEQYF.

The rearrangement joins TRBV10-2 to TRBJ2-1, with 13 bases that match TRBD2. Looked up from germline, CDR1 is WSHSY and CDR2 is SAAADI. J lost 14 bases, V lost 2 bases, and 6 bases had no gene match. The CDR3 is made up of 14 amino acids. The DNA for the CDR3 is TGCGCCAGCAGTGAGGGGACTAGCGGGATGGGGGAGTTCTTC. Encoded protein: CASSEGTSGMGEFF.

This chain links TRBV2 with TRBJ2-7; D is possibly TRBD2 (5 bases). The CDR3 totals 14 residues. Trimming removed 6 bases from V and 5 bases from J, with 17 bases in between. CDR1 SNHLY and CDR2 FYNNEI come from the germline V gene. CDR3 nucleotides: TGTGCCAGCAGGGGGTTGGACCTAGCCCACGAGCAGTACTTC. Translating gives CASRGLDLAHEQYF.

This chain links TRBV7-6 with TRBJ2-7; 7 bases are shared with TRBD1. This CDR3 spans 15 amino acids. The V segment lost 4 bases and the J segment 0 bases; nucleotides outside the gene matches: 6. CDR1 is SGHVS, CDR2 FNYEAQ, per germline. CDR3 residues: CASSSIGDSSYEQYF. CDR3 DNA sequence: TGTGCCAGCAGCTCCATCGGGGACAGCTCCTACGAGCAGTACTTC.

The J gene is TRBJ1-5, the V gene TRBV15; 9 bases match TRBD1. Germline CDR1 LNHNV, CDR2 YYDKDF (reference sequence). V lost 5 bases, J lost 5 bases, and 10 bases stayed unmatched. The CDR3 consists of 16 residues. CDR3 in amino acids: CATSAWTGDFDQPQHF. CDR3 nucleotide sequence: TGTGCCACCAGCGCTTGGACAGGGGATTTTGATCAGCCCCAGCATTTT.

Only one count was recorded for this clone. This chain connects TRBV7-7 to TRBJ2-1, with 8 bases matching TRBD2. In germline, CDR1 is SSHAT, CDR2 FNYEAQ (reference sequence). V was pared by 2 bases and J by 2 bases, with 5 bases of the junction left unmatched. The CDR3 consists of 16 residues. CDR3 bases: TGTGCCAGCAGCTTATCGGTAGCGGGGACCTACAATGAGCAGTTCTTC. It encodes CASSLSVAGTYNEQFF.

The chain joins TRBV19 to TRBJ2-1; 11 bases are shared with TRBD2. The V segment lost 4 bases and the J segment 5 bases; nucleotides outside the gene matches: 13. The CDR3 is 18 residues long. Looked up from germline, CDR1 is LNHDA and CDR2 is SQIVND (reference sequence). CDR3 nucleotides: TGTGCCAGTAGTAGGGCCCCCAACCTAGCGGGAGGAAACAATGAGCAGTTCTTC. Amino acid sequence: CASSRAPNLAGGNNEQFF.

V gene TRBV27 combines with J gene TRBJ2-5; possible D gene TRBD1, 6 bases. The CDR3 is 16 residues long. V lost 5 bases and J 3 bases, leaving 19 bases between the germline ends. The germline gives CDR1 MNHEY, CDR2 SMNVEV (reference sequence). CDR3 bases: TGTGCCAGCAGTACCCGGGGATTGCGACAGGAAGAGACCCAGTACTTC. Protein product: CASSTRGLRQEETQYF.

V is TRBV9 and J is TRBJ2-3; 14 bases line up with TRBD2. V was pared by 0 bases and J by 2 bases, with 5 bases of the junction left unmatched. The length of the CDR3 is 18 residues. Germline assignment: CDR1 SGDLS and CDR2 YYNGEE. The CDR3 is CASSVAGTSGSSTDTQYF. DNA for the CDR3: TGTGCCAGCAGCGTAGCGGGGACTAGCGGGAGCTCCACAGATACGCAGTATTTT.

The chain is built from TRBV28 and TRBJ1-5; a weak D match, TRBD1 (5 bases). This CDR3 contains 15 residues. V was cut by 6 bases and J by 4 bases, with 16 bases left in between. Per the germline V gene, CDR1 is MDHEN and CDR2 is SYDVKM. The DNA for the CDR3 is TGTGCCAGCAGGGGGGACGGACTAGCAAATCAGCCCCAGCATTTT. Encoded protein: CASRGDGLANQPQHF.

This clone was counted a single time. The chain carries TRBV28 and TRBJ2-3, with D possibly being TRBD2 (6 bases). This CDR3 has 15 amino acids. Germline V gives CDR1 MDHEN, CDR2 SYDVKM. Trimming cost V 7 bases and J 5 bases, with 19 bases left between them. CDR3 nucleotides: TGTGCCAGCAACCTGGGAAGCTCCGGGGGAGATACGCAGTATTTT. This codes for CASNLGSSGGDTQYF.

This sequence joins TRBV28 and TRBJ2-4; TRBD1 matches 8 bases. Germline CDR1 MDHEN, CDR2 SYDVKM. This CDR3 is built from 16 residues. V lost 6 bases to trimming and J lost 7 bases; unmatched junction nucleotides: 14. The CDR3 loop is CASRSDRGPNGNIQYF. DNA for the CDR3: TGTGCCAGCAGGTCCGACAGGGGCCCAAACGGGAACATTCAGTACTTC.

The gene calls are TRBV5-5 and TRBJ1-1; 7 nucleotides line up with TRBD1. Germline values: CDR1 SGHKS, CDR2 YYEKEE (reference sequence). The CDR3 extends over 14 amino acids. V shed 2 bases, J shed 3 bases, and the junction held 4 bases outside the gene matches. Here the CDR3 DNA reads TGTGCCAGCAGCTTCTCCACAGGGGACACTGAAGCTTTCTTT. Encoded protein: CASSFSTGDTEAFF.

In DNA form, the CDR3 reads TGTGCCAGCAGTCCAAGCGGGTTTAACTACAATGAGCAGTTCTTC. This gives the protein CASSPSGFNYNEQFF. The chain is built from TRBV11-2 and TRBJ2-1, with D perhaps matching TRBD2 (6 bases). V was pared by 6 bases and J by 3 bases, with 15 bases between. This CDR3 has 15 residues. Looked up from germline, CDR1 is SGHAT and CDR2 is FQNNGV. Using reference TRBV11-2 and TRBJ2-1 for the parts outside the CDR3, the full variable domain is EAGVAQSPRYKIIEKRQSVAFWCNPISGHATLYWYQQILGQGPKLLIQFQNNGVVDDSQLPKDRFSAERLKGVDSTLKIQPAKLEDSAVYLCASSPSGFNYNEQFFGPGTRLTVL.

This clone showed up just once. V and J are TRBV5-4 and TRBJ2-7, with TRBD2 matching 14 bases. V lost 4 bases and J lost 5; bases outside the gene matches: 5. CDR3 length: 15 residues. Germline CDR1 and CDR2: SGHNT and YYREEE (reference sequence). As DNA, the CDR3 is TGTGCCAGCAGCGTTGGGACTAGCGGGAGCAACGAGCAGTACTTC. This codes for CASSVGTSGSNEQYF.

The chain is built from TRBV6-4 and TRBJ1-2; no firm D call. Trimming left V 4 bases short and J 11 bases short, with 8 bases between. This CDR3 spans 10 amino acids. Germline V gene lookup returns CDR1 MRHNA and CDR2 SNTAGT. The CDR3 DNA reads TGTGCCAGCAGTGGGACGGGATACACCTTC. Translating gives CASSGTGYTF.

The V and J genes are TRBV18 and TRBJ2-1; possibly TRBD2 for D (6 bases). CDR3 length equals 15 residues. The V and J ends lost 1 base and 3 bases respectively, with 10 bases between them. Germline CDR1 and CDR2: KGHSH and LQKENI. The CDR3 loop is CASSPRGGNYNEQFF. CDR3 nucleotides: TGTGCCAGCTCACCACGTGGGGGGAACTACAATGAGCAGTTCTTC.

The CDR3 spells CASIRQGWTTEAFF. For the CDR3, the DNA is TGTGCCAGCATCCGACAGGGGTGGACCACTGAAGCTTTCTTT. The chain has TRBV27 and TRBJ1-1; TRBD1 agrees at 8 bases. CDR1 MNHEY and CDR2 SMNVEV come from the germline V gene (reference sequence). V dropped 7 bases and J dropped 4; count of bases not matched to a gene: 8. This CDR3 contains 14 residues.

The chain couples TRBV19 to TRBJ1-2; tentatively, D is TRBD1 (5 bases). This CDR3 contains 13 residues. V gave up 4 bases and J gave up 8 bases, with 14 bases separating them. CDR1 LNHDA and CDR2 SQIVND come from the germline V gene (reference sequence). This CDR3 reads CASSTRGARGYTF. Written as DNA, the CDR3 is TGTGCCAGTAGTACAAGGGGTGCGCGGGGCTACACCTTC.

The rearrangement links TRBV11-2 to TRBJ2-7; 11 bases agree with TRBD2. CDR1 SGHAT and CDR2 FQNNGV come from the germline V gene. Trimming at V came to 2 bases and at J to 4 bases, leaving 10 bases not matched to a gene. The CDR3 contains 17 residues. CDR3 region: CASSLYGTSGPMYEQYF. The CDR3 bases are TGTGCCAGCAGCTTATACGGGACTAGCGGTCCTATGTACGAGCAGTACTTC.

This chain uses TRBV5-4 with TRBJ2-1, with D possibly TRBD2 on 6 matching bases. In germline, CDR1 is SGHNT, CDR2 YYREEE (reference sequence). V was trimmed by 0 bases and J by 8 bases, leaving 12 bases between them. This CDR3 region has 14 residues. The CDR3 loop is CASSLELAGDEQFF. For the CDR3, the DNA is TGTGCCAGCAGCTTGGAACTAGCTGGCGATGAGCAGTTCTTC.

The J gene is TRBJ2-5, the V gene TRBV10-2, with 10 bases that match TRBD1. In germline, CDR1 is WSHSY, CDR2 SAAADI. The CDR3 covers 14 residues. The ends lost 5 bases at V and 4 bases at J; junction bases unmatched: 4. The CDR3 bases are TGCGCCAGCAGTCGACAGGGGGCTAGAGAGACCCAGTACTTC. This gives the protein CASSRQGARETQYF.

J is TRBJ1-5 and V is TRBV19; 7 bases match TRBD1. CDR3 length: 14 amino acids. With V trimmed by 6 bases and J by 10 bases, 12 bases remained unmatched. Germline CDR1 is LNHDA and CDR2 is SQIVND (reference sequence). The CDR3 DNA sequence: TGTGCCAGTAGGCCGTGGGGACAGTGGGATCCCCAGCATTTT. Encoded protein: CASRPWGQWDPQHF.

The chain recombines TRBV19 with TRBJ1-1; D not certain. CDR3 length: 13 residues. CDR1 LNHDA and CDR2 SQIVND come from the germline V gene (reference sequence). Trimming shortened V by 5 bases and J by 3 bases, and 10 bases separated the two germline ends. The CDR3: CASSLSVYTEAFF. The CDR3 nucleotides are TGTGCCAGTAGTTTGAGTGTATACACTGAAGCTTTCTTT.

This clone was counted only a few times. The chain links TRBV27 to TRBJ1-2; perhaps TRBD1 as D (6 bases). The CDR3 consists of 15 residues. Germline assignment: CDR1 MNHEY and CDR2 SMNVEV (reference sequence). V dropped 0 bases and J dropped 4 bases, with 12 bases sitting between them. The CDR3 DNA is TGTGCCAGCAGTTTATCGAAAGGGGGATTCTATGGCTACACCTTC. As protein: CASSLSKGGFYGYTF.